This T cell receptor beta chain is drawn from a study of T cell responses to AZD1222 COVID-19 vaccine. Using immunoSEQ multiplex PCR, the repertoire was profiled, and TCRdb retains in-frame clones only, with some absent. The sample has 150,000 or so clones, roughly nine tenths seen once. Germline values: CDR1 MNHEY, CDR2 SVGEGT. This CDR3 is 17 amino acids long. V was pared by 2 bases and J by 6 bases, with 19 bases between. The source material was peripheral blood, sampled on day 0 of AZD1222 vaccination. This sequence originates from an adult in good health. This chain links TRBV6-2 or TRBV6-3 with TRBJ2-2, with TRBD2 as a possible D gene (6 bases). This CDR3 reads CASSYRSGVVNPGELFF. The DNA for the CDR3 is TGTGCCAGCAGTTACCGGTCGGGAGTAGTTAATCCCGGGGAGCTGTTTTTT.